Reported below is one TCR beta chain. This sample was taken from a study of OX40 agonist ivuxolimab in advanced cancers. Here immunoSEQ multiplex PCR was the method, and the copy in TCRdb shows in-frame clones only, minus some. The sample has under 90,000 clones, around 82% seen once; the top ten hold over 2%. The CDR3 sequence is 16 residues long. Germline V gene data show CDR1 as MNHEY and CDR2 as SMNVEV (reference sequence). The J segment lost 3 bases and the V segment lost 5 bases, leaving 9 bases of the junction unmatched. V is TRBV27 and J is TRBJ2-7, with 11 bases fitting TRBD2. The sequence derives from an adult with an advanced solid tumor such as melanoma, head and neck, liver or kidney cancer. This specimen consisted of CD4+ or CD8+ T cells sorted from blood, obtained in a trial of the OX40 agonist ivuxolimab. CDR3 amino acids: CASSRGTSGFRYEQYF. CDR3 DNA: TGTGCCAGCAGTCGAGGGACTAGCGGATTCCGCTACGAGCAGTACTTC.